The 27 T cell receptor beta chains presented below share a single source sample, sequenced in a study of cytomegalovirus exposure and HLA in healthy donors. In the PCR, 60 Vbeta and 13 Jbeta primers were used. Assay: immunoSEQ multiplex PCR; the TCRdb copy retains only in-frame clones and omits some. Among under 200,000 clones listed, 60% to 85% were seen once. Sequenced sample: PBMCs. Receptors were obtained from a woman aged 45-65 years in good health and CMV-seropositive.

V is TRBV5-1 and J is TRBJ2-7; 11 bases are a match to TRBD1. V lost 4 bases to trimming and J lost 6 bases; unmatched junction nucleotides: 6. The CDR3 consists of 14 residues. Germline loops: CDR1 SGHRS, CDR2 YFSETQ. The CDR3 is CASSTGQGVSEQYF. The DNA of the CDR3 is TGCGCCAGCAGCACGGGACAGGGGGTCTCCGAGCAGTACTTC.

The chain couples TRBV7-9 to TRBJ1-2, with 8 nucleotides matching TRBD1. Per the germline V gene, CDR1 is SEHNR and CDR2 is FQNEAQ (reference sequence). CDR3 length equals 13 residues. V lost 3 bases and J lost 7; bases outside the gene matches: 4. The CDR3 region is CASSFVQGVGYTF. The CDR3, as DNA: TGTGCCAGCAGCTTCGTACAGGGGGTTGGCTACACCTTC. Based on the CDR3 plus reference TRBV7-9 and TRBJ1-2, the full variable domain is DTGVSQNPRHKITKRGQNVTFRCDPISEHNRLYWYRQTLGQGPEFLTYFQNEAQLEKSRLLSDRFSAERPKGSFSTLEIQRTEQGDSAMYLCASSFVQGVGYTFGSGTRLTVV.

The chain employs TRBV7-8 and TRBJ2-3, with D maybe TRBD2 (6 bases). This CDR3 has 15 amino acids. The V gene's germline CDR1 is SGHVS and CDR2 FQNEAQ. Trimming stripped 5 bases from V and 0 bases from J, with 12 bases between. As DNA, the CDR3 is TGTGCCAGCAGCCGACGAGGGACTAGCACAGATACGCAGTATTTT. As protein: CASSRRGTSTDTQYF.

The chain combines TRBV9 with TRBJ1-3, with no clear D. Trimming left V 2 bases short and J 0 bases short, with 12 bases between. This CDR3 has 16 residues. Germline values: CDR1 SGDLS, CDR2 YYNGEE. In DNA, the CDR3 is TGTGCCAGCAGCGTGTCAGTGCACCACTCTGGAAACACCATATATTTT. It specifies CASSVSVHHSGNTIYF.

The chain links TRBV9 to TRBJ1-1; D is perhaps TRBD1 (5 bases). Trimming removed 0 bases from V and 4 bases from J, with 10 bases in between. Germline-derived CDR1 and CDR2 are SGDLS and YYNGEE. This CDR3 is built from 14 residues. The CDR3 DNA reads TGTGCCAGCAGCGTAGATCGGAGGGGCACTGAAGCTTTCTTT. It yields the protein CASSVDRRGTEAFF. Combining the CDR3 with reference TRBV9 and TRBJ1-1 gives the whole variable domain DSGVTQTPKHLITATGQRVTLRCSPRSGDLSVYWYQQSLDQGLQFLIQYYNGEERAKGNILERFSAQQFPDLHSELNLSSLELGDSALYFCASSVDRRGTEAFFGQGTRLTVV.

Worth noting for this clone: At one end the junction does not follow the germline gene, possibly because of a read error. The chain recombines TRBV18 with TRBJ1-2; possibly TRBD1 for D (6 bases). Germline V gene data show CDR1 as KGHSH and CDR2 as LQKENI. The CDR3 has 15 residues. As DNA, the CDR3 is TGTGCCAGCTCACCACCTAAGGGGGAGGGCTATGGCTACCCCTTC. Translating it yields CASSPPKGEGYGYPF.

The chain combines TRBV6-6 with TRBJ2-1; D remains unclear. Germline values: CDR1 MNHNY, CDR2 SVGAGI (reference sequence). The CDR3 length is 12 residues. V lost 0 bases, J lost 10 bases, and 7 bases lay in between. The CDR3 nucleotides are TGTGCCAGCAGTTACTCCCTCGTAGAGCAGTTCTTC. Encoded protein: CASSYSLVEQFF.

CDR3 sequence reads: CASSQGLTGGNEKLFF. The DNA of the CDR3 is TGCGCCAGCAGCCAAGGACTGACAGGGGGGAATGAAAAACTGTTTTTT. The chain is built from TRBV5-1 and TRBJ1-4; 9 bases align to TRBD1. CDR3 length equals 16 residues. The V gene end was trimmed by 4 bases and the J gene end by 5 bases; junction bases not matched to a gene: 9. The V gene's germline CDR1 is SGHRS and CDR2 YFSETQ.

V is TRBV19 and J is TRBJ2-1; TRBD2 is a possible D gene (7 bases). From germline, CDR1 is LNHDA and CDR2 SQIVND (reference sequence). This CDR3 has 17 residues. V lost 5 bases and J lost 0, with 17 bases in between. The CDR3 nucleotides are TGTGCCAGTAGTTTGGGGGGGGGCTCGCCCTCCTACAATGAGCAGTTCTTC. Protein: CASSLGGGSPSYNEQFF. The full variable domain, its missing parts supplied by reference TRBV19 and TRBJ2-1, is DGGITQSPKYLFRKEGQNVTLSCEQNLNHDAMYWYRQDPGQGLRLIYYSQIVNDFQKGDIAEGYSVSREKKESFPLTVTSAQKNPTAFYLCASSLGGGSPSYNEQFFGPGTRLTVL.

V is TRBV29-1 and J is TRBJ2-5, with 8 bases aligning to TRBD1. Germline lookup yields CDR1 SQVTM and CDR2 ANQGSEA. V gave up 0 bases and J gave up 5 bases; unmatched junction bases: 8. The CDR3 length is 15 residues. The CDR3 nucleotides read TGCAGCGTTGAAGAGCCCGGGACAGGTGGCGAGACCCAGTACTTC. It encodes CSVEEPGTGGETQYF.

This clone was seen a few times. The gene calls are TRBV27 and TRBJ2-1, with D perhaps matching TRBD1 (5 bases). CDR3 size: 15 residues. CDR1 is MNHEY, CDR2 SMNVEV, per germline (reference sequence). V was cut by 2 bases and J by 6 bases, with 14 bases left in between. CDR3 loop: CASSLGRVSSNEQFF. CDR3 sequence (DNA): TGTGCCAGCAGTTTAGGCAGGGTCTCTTCCAATGAGCAGTTCTTC.

The V gene is TRBV10-1, the J gene TRBJ2-1, with 11 bases matching TRBD1. This CDR3 has 14 residues. Germline V CDR1 and CDR2: WNHNN, SYGVQD (reference sequence). V was pared by 3 bases and J by 8 bases, with 3 bases of the junction left unmatched. The CDR3 DNA is TGCGCCAGCAGTGATGGGACAGGGGGACATGAGCAGTTCTTC. It codes for CASSDGTGGHEQFF.

The V and J genes are TRBV18 and TRBJ1-1; D ambiguous. This CDR3 comprises 14 residues. Germline CDR1 and CDR2: KGHSH and LQKENI. Between the trimmed V and J ends, which lost 1 base and 7 bases, there was a span of 13 bases. The CDR3 is CASSPQEGGGEAFF. The CDR3 nucleotides are TGTGCCAGCTCACCACAGGAGGGAGGAGGTGAAGCTTTCTTT.

The chain is built from TRBV4-2 and TRBJ2-7, with 11 bases lining up with TRBD2. Germline CDR1 and CDR2: LGHNA and YNFKEQ. This CDR3 has 17 residues. V dropped 0 bases and J dropped 4; count of bases not matched to a gene: 8. CDR3 protein: CASSQDLIAGGPYEQYF. Here the CDR3 DNA reads TGTGCCAGCAGCCAAGATCTCATAGCGGGGGGGCCGTACGAGCAGTACTTC.

The chain links TRBV7-9 to TRBJ1-5, with a weak D call TRBD1 (6 bases). V was pared by 5 bases and J by 6 bases, with 17 bases between. The CDR3 covers 15 residues. Germline CDR1 is SEHNR and CDR2 is FQNEAQ (reference sequence). The CDR3: CASSANGGASQPQHF. As DNA, the CDR3 is TGTGCCAGCAGCGCCAACGGGGGGGCCTCTCAGCCCCAGCATTTT.

The rearrangement uses TRBV2 and TRBJ1-2; TRBD1 is a possible D gene (6 bases). The CDR3 runs 14 residues. The V end lost 1 base, the J end lost 5 bases, and 11 bases lay between the germline ends. Germline V CDR1 and CDR2: SNHLY, FYNNEI. In DNA, the CDR3 is TGTGCCAGCAGTGAAGAGAGGACAGCTTATGGCTACACCTTC. Protein: CASSEERTAYGYTF.

V is TRBV7-6 and J is TRBJ2-1; D perhaps matches TRBD2 (6 bases). V dropped 4 bases and J dropped 3 bases, with 13 bases sitting between them. CDR1 is SGHVS, CDR2 FNYEAQ, per germline. CDR3 length equals 15 residues. CDR3 in DNA: TGTGCCAGCAGCTCCGCCGGGACTGGCTACAATGAGCAGTTCTTC. This sequence encodes CASSSAGTGYNEQFF.

The rearrangement links TRBV15 to TRBJ2-2; 7 bases map to TRBD1. CDR3 length: 16 residues. Per germline, CDR1 LNHNV and CDR2 YYDKDF (reference sequence). Germline trimming cut 3 bases from V and 6 bases from J; bases unmatched to any gene: 10. The CDR3 protein is CATSRGRQGVAGELFF. The CDR3 DNA is TGTGCCACCAGCAGGGGTCGGCAGGGGGTAGCCGGGGAGCTGTTTTTT.

The genes are TRBV9 and TRBJ2-1; D perhaps matches TRBD1 (5 bases). The germline V gene encodes CDR1 SGDLS and CDR2 YYNGEE. This CDR3 spans 15 amino acids. Trimming removed 3 bases from V and 0 bases from J, with 10 bases in between. CDR3 loop: CASSGGFTSYNEQFF. The CDR3 DNA follows: TGTGCCAGCAGCGGGGGCTTTACCTCCTACAATGAGCAGTTCTTC.

This sequence joins TRBV5-1 and TRBJ2-1; 7 bases align to TRBD1. CDR3 length equals 15 residues. After removal of 3 bases from V and 8 bases from J, the junction contained 11 bases not matched to a gene. Per the germline V gene, CDR1 is SGHRS and CDR2 is YFSETQ. CDR3 DNA: TGCGCCAGCAGCTATCCGGGACAGAGCCTGGATGAGCAGTTCTTC. It translates to CASSYPGQSLDEQFF.

This chain joins TRBV5-6 and TRBJ1-5; D gene uncertain. Trimming removed 2 bases from V and 5 bases from J, with 20 bases in between. This CDR3 is 17 amino acids long. Germline V lookup: CDR1 SGHDT, CDR2 YYEEEE. The CDR3 loop is CASSLSRLRAEDQPQHF. CDR3 nucleotides: TGTGCCAGCAGCTTAAGTCGTCTGCGGGCGGAGGATCAGCCCCAGCATTTT. The full variable domain, with the rest looked up from reference TRBV5-6 and TRBJ1-5, is DAGVTQSPTHLIKTRGQQVTLRCSPKSGHDTVSWYQQALGQGPQFIFQYYEEEERQRGNFPDRFSGHQFPNYSSELNVNALLLGDSALYLCASSLSRLRAEDQPQHFGDGTRLSIL.

CDR3 in amino acids: CASSIKTPNEWNSPLHF. CDR3 nucleotide sequence: TGTGCCAGTAGTATCAAGACTCCCAACGAATGGAATTCACCCCTCCACTTT. The chain combines TRBV19 with TRBJ1-6; D unclear. This CDR3 contains 17 residues. Trimming cost V 3 bases and J 7 bases, with 19 bases left between them. Germline CDR1 is LNHDA and CDR2 is SQIVND (reference sequence).

The chain joins TRBV6-5 to TRBJ1-2; D perhaps matches TRBD1 (6 bases). Between the trimmed V and J ends, which lost 6 bases and 5 bases, there was a span of 13 bases. CDR1 is MNHEY and CDR2 is SVGAGI in the germline V gene. The CDR3 totals 13 residues. The CDR3 DNA is TGTGCCAGCAGAAGGGGACAAAGTTATGGCTACACCTTC. Protein sequence: CASRRGQSYGYTF.

The chain uses TRBV5-6 and TRBJ2-7; D unresolved. Trimming left V 0 bases short and J 2 bases short, with 9 bases between. The length of the CDR3 is 14 residues. CDR1 SGHDT and CDR2 YYEEEE come from the germline V gene. The CDR3 DNA is TGTGCCAGCAGCTTGGTGCAGGAAGCCTACGAGCAGTACTTC. This encodes CASSLVQEAYEQYF.

This chain links TRBV28 with TRBJ2-7; 11 bases line up with TRBD1. V was clipped by 4 bases and J by 4 bases; unmatched bases: 6. The CDR3 spans 15 residues. CDR1 MDHEN and CDR2 SYDVKM come from the germline V gene. The CDR3 DNA reads as TGTGCCAGCAGTTCCACTGGGACAGGGGGATACGAGCAGTACTTC. Translated, it gives CASSSTGTGGYEQYF.

V usage is TRBV10-3 and J usage is TRBJ2-5, with TRBD2 matching over 7 bases. CDR3 length equals 14 residues. Germline loops: CDR1 ENHRY, CDR2 SYGVKD. V lost 3 bases, J lost 5 bases, and 6 bases stayed unmatched. This CDR3 reads CAISDGWGGETQYF. CDR3 DNA sequence: TGTGCCATCAGTGATGGATGGGGAGGGGAGACCCAGTACTTC.

This sequence joins TRBV2 and TRBJ1-1; TRBD1 matches 9 bases. The CDR3 is 14 residues long. The germline V gene encodes CDR1 SNHLY and CDR2 FYNNEI. V gave up 8 bases and J gave up 1 base; unmatched junction bases: 5. CDR3 nucleotides: TGTGCCAGCCCCGGGGGACAGGGGAACACTGAAGCTTTCTTT. Protein: CASPGGQGNTEAFF.